This TCR beta chain originates from a study of T cell responses to AZD1222 COVID-19 vaccine listed by TCRdb under 2021. General notes on the study: Because spike-specific TCR depth and breadth did not differ between the two schedules, AZD1222 recipients who got a second dose at roughly 4 weeks were pooled with those who got a second dose at roughly 12 weeks. A total of around 240 trial participants underwent TCR sequencing, of whom approximately 200 had received two doses of AZD1222 and 26 had received two doses of the MenACWY control vaccine. Enrollment into the trials was organized by age into subgroups of 18-55, 56-69 and 70-plus years, and those subgroups contained about 160, 30 and 59 TCR-sequenced participants, respectively.

This clone has a single count. No cognate antigen has been identified for it. No much larger clone exists at a distance of one base, and base qualities are not known. Paper-wide results and their limitations: Because no day 14 peak-response samples were available, the repertoires could be characterized only after the peak T cell response. Only five or six AZD1222 recipients were SARS-CoV-2 seropositive at baseline, limiting conclusions about previously exposed vaccinees. The 56-69-year group was small, and its depth increase did not reach significance, likely because of low power. Reportedly, close to half of the unique spike-specific TCRs recognized epitopes lying outside the regions that are mutated in the B.1.351 and B.1.1.7 variants. The vaccine-associated CD4 TCRs covered the entire spike protein, and the dominant responses fell in regions 160-218 and 743-854. Spike-specific TCR breadth and depth rose significantly after two AZD1222 doses compared with day 0 and with MenACWY recipients. Most participants were white British and females outnumbered males, and the authors suggested that clonal diversity may have been underestimated.

The CDR3 regions of human TCRbeta chains were subjected to immunosequencing. For the original study's pipeline: Repertoire TCRs were checked for matches against a reference library of SARS-CoV-2-specific TCRs that had been generated using the MIRA antigen-specificity platform. Breadth meant the fraction of unique TCRs that were SARS-CoV-2-associated, whereas depth meant the fraction of total T cells that were SARS-CoV-2-associated. Using the MIRA data, each spike-specific TCR was assigned both to the spike region to which the TCR was reactive and to a CD4 or CD8 class. Log10-transformed breadth and depth values were compared by one-way ANOVA with Sidak's multiple comparisons tests. Drawn from immuneACCESS, this table holds only the in-frame rearrangements with V and J called that TCRdb kept. Clones are partly lost; checked studies trace under half to an unresolved V gene and leave the rest unexplained. V, J and clone size are those of that table, while D and trimming were read from the DNA. The sample data list under 200,000 clones, and about nine tenths of these were observed just once. The ten largest clones add up to approximately 1.9% of the sample.

Per the publication, the time point label means: baseline before first vaccination. The vaccinee samples were drawn from two UK trials, COV001 and COV002, one of which was a single-blind randomized controlled phase 2/3 trial testing AZD1222 (ChAdOx1 nCoV-19) in healthy adults. Trial participant PBMC samples were collected at day 0 and day 28 after the second dose for TCRbeta chain sequencing. The sample in question was peripheral blood, obtained on day 0 of AZD1222 vaccination. This receptor was taken from an adult in good health.

The CDR3 protein is CSAEDYGYTF. Read as DNA, the sequence is TGCAGTGCTGAGGACTATGGCTACACCTTC. The chain couples TRBV20-1 to TRBJ1-2; too little of a D gene remains to name it. V is shortened by 5 bases, J by 3 bases, and the region joining them spans 4 bases. Inclusive of the bounding cysteine and phenylalanine, the CDR3 is 10 residues long. The sequence is cut down to CDR3 DNA, 30 bases in frame from base 1. Per the germline V gene (reference sequence), DFQATT is the CDR1 and SNEGSKA is the CDR2.